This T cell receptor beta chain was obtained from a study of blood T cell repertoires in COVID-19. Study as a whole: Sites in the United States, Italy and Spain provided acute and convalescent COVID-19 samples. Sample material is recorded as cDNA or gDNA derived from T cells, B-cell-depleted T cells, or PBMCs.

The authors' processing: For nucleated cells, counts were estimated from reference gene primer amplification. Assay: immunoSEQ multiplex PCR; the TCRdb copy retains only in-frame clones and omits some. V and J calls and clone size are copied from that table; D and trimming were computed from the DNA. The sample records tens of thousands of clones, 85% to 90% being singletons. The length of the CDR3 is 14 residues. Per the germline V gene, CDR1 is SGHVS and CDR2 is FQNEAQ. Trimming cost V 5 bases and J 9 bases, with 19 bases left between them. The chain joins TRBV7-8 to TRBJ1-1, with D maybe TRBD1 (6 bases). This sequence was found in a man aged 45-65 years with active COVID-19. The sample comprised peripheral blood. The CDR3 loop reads CASSRDRSTIKAFF. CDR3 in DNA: TGTGCCAGCAGCCGCGACAGGAGCACTATCAAAGCTTTCTTT.